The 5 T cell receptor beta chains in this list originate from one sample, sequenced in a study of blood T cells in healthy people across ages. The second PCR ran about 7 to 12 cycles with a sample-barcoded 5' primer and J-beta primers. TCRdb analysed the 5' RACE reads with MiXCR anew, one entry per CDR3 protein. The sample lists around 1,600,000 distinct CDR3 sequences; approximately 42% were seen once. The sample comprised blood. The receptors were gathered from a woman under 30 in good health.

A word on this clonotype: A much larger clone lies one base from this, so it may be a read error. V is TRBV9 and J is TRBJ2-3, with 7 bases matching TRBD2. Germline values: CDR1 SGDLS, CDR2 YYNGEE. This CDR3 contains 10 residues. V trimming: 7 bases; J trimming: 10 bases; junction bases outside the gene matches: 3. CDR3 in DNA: TGTGCCAGCGGGGGGGATGCGCAGTATTTT. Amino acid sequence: CASGGDAQYF.

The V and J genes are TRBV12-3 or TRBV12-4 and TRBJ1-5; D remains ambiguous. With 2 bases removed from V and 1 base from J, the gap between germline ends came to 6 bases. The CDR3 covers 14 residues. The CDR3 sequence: CASSLKRSNQPQHF. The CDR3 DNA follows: TGTGCCAGCAGTTTAAAAAGGAGCAATCAGCCCCAGCATTTT.

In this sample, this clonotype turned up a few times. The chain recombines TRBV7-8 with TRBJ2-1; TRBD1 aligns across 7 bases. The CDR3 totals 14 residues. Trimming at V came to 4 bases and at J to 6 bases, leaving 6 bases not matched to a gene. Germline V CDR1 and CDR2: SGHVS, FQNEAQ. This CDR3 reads CASSWAGGSNEQFF. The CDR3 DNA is TGTGCCAGCAGCTGGGCAGGGGGAAGCAATGAGCAGTTCTTC.

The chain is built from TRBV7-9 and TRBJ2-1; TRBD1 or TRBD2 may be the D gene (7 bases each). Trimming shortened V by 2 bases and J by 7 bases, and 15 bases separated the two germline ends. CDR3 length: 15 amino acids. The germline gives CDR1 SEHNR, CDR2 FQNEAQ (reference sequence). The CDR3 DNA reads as TGTGCCAGCAGCTTACCCAGACAGGGAGGGAATGAGCAGTTCTTC. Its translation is CASSLPRQGGNEQFF.

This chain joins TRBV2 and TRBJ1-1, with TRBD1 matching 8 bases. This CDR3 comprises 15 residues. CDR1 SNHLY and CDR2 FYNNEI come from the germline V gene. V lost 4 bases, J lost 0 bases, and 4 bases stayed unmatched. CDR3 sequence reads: CASSAAGGLNTEAFF. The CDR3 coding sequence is TGTGCCAGCAGTGCAGCAGGGGGCCTGAACACTGAAGCTTTCTTT.